Listed below are T cell receptor beta chains from one sample, sequenced in a study of blood T cell repertoires in COVID-19. Only in-frame clones appear in the TCRdb table, and some are missing; sequencing was by immunoSEQ multiplex PCR. Of 100,000 to 150,000 clones in the sample, around 80% were seen once. The sequenced sample was peripheral blood. Receptors were obtained from a woman aged 45-60 years with acute or convalescent COVID-19. The CDR3 runs from the conserved cysteine through the conserved F or W. The D gene is left open where the match is weak. Clone sizes are given selectively: once, few, many, or a class where the clone is expanded.

j_call d_call v_call clone_size cdr3_aa cdr3_nt
TRBJ2-3 TRBD2 TRBV30 - CACPAGSTDTQYF TGTGCCTGCCCAGCGGGGAGCACAGATACGCAGTATTTT
TRBJ2-1 - TRBV10-3 - CAISESLTDYNEQFF TGTGCCATCAGTGAGTCTTTGACTGACTACAATGAGCAGTTCTTC
TRBJ1-5 TRBD1 TRBV5-1 - CASSPGDRNQPQHF TGCGCCAGCAGCCCTGGGGACAGGAATCAGCCCCAGCATTTT
TRBJ2-5 - TRBV2 - CASNSRMEETQYF TGTGCCAGCAACTCTAGGATGGAAGAGACCCAGTACTTC
TRBJ2-1 TRBD2 TRBV18 - CASSPKGLAGGDRNEQFF TGTGCCAGCTCACCAAAGGGACTAGCGGGAGGGGACCGAAATGAGCAGTTCTTC
TRBJ2-2 TRBD2 TRBV7-9 - CASSQRDLNTGELFF TGTGCCAGCAGCCAGCGGGACTTAAACACCGGGGAGCTGTTTTTT
TRBJ2-3 - TRBV3-1/TRBV3-2 - CASSQDRTIPSQYF TGTGCCAGCAGCCAAGATCGGACTATCCCCTCGCAGTATTTT
TRBJ2-5 TRBD2 TRBV5-1 - CASSYGAGWRETQYF TGCGCCAGCAGTTATGGAGCGGGGTGGCGGGAGACCCAGTACTTC
TRBJ1-2 - TRBV28 once CASRNYRLTNYGYTF TGTGCCAGCAGGAACTACAGGTTGACTAACTATGGCTACACCTTC
TRBJ1-1 - TRBV27 - CASSFAVGGTEAFF TGTGCCAGCAGTTTTGCGGTGGGGGGAACTGAAGCTTTCTTT
TRBJ2-7 TRBD2 TRBV18 - CASSRGLAGSVEQYF TGTGCCAGCTCACGTGGACTAGCGGGATCCGTCGAGCAGTACTTC
TRBJ1-4 - TRBV2 - CASSEQVRKLFF TGTGCCAGCAGTGAACAGGTTAGAAAACTGTTTTTT
TRBJ2-3 - TRBV27 - CASSFPSASGPGADTQYF TGTGCCAGCAGTTTCCCCTCGGCCTCAGGACCGGGAGCAGATACGCAGTATTTT
TRBJ2-7 TRBD2 TRBV6-5 - CASTQLAPYEQYF TGTGCCAGCACTCAACTAGCGCCCTACGAGCAGTACTTC
TRBJ2-2 TRBD2 TRBV5-5 once CASSLASGGTGELFF TGTGCCAGCAGCTTGGCTAGCGGGGGGACCGGGGAGCTGTTTTTT
TRBJ1-1 - TRBV28 - CASSLALEAFF TGTGCCAGCAGTTTGGCACTAGAAGCTTTCTTT
TRBJ1-1 TRBD1 TRBV6-4 - CASNPGQGAVTEAFF TGTGCCAGCAATCCCGGACAGGGGGCTGTCACTGAAGCTTTCTTT
TRBJ2-2 - TRBV6-5 - CASWGGRAGTGELFF TGTGCCAGCTGGGGGGGCCGAGCGGGAACCGGGGAGCTGTTTTTT
TRBJ2-7 - TRBV5-1 - CASSFSGSSYEQYF TGCGCCAGCAGCTTTAGCGGTAGCTCCTACGAGCAGTACTTC
TRBJ2-3 TRBD1 TRBV5-4 - CASSSRFLGTGSTDTQYF TGTGCCAGCAGCTCCCGATTCCTCGGGACAGGCAGCACAGATACGCAGTATTTT
TRBJ1-4 - TRBV5-1 - CASSRRVGSTNEKLFF TGCGCCAGCAGCCGGAGGGTGGGGTCAACTAATGAAAAACTGTTTTTT
TRBJ2-3 - TRBV3-1/TRBV3-2 - CASSQQGRDTQYF TGTGCCAGCAGCCAACAGGGCCGCGATACGCAGTATTTT
TRBJ2-7 TRBD1 TRBV10-3 few CAIRTGRGTGVSEQYF TGTGCCATCAGAACGGGGCGTGGGACAGGGGTATCCGAGCAGTACTTC
TRBJ1-2 - TRBV5-1 - CASSLAGRDYGYTF TGCGCCAGCAGCTTGGCCGGCAGGGACTATGGCTACACCTTC
TRBJ2-1 TRBD2 TRBV20-1 - CSASPLAGGNNEQFF TGCAGTGCTAGTCCCTTAGCGGGAGGGAACAATGAGCAGTTCTTC
TRBJ2-7 TRBD2 TRBV3-1/TRBV3-2 - CASSQGTSGSYEQYF TGTGCCAGCAGCCAAGGGACTAGCGGTTCCTACGAGCAGTACTTC
TRBJ1-4 TRBD1 TRBV4-2 once CASSQDGRGHEKLFF TGTGCCAGCAGCCAAGACGGCAGGGGGCATGAAAAACTGTTTTTT
TRBJ1-2 - TRBV10-3 - CATIQGYYGYTF TGTGCCACCATACAGGGCTACTATGGCTACACCTTC
TRBJ1-3 - TRBV28 - CASSFRGTAGNTIYF TGTGCCAGCAGTTTTCGGGGGACGGCTGGAAACACCATATATTTT
TRBJ1-3 - TRBV7-2 - CASSLEEGNTIYF TGTGCCAGCAGCTTAGAGGAGGGAAACACCATATATTTT
TRBJ1-2 - TRBV20-1 - CSASQGYGYTF TGCAGTGCTAGCCAGGGTTATGGCTACACCTTC
TRBJ2-1 TRBD2 TRBV4-1 few CASSSTSGRNEQFF TGCGCCAGCAGCTCGACTAGCGGGAGGAATGAGCAGTTCTTC
TRBJ2-7 TRBD1 TRBV10-2 - CAGRDGTGLSEQYF TGCGCCGGGAGAGACGGGACAGGGCTGTCCGAGCAGTACTTC
TRBJ1-2 - TRBV25-1 - CASSDHTTELAYGYTF TGTGCCAGCAGTGATCATACGACGGAGCTTGCTTATGGCTACACCTTC
TRBJ2-5 - TRBV29-1 - CSVGVGETQYF TGCAGCGTTGGAGTTGGAGAGACCCAGTACTTC
TRBJ2-2 - TRBV25-1 - CASSVSTGELFF TGTGCCAGCAGTGTTAGCACCGGGGAGCTGTTTTTT
TRBJ1-5 TRBD1 TRBV7-2 - CASSSRTGFDQPQHF TGTGCCAGCAGCAGCCGGACAGGGTTCGATCAGCCCCAGCATTTT
TRBJ2-7 TRBD2 TRBV6-6 - CASSYSVGRGYEQYF TGTGCCAGCAGTTACTCAGTCGGGAGGGGCTACGAGCAGTACTTC
TRBJ2-3 TRBD2 TRBV4-1 - CATRGGGAADTQYF TGCGCCACCAGAGGCGGGGGGGCCGCAGATACGCAGTATTTT
TRBJ2-2 TRBD1 TRBV19 - CASSPGTANTGELFF TGTGCCAGTAGTCCCGGGACAGCGAACACCGGGGAGCTGTTTTTT
TRBJ2-5 TRBD2 TRBV11-1 - CASSFGLAGGETQYF TGTGCCAGCAGCTTCGGACTAGCGGGGGGAGAGACCCAGTACTTC